This T cell receptor beta chain was recorded in a study of cytomegalovirus exposure and HLA in healthy donors. Study background: The same platform as the 650 to 700 first-cohort repertoires was used for the 120 validation repertoires, a later analysis reported.

Findings and limits, study-wide: The classifier was said to identify cytomegalovirus status with high specificity and sensitivity. Later, an analysis found that TCR clusters from the first cohort tended to co-occur in the 120 validation repertoires. The study recorded fewer than 200 TCR beta chains that were cytomegalovirus-associated.

This clone is a singleton in its sample. Its antigen is unknown. The V gene end was trimmed by 0 bases and the J gene end by 2 bases; junction bases not matched to a gene: 2. This CDR3 has 15 amino acids. Germline V gene lookup returns CDR1 SGHTS and CDR2 YDEGEE. This table comes from immunoSEQ multiplex PCR, and its TCRdb copy is limited to in-frame clones, with some not included. The sample lists some 140,000 clones; 84% were seen once. The sequence derives from a young woman in good health and CMV-seronegative. The chain joins TRBV5-8 to TRBJ1-3, with TRBD1 matching 7 bases. Sequencing was carried out using PBMCs. The CDR3 reads CASSLDRGTGNTIYF. The CDR3 nucleotides read TGTGCCAGCAGCTTGGACAGGGGTACTGGAAACACCATATATTTT.